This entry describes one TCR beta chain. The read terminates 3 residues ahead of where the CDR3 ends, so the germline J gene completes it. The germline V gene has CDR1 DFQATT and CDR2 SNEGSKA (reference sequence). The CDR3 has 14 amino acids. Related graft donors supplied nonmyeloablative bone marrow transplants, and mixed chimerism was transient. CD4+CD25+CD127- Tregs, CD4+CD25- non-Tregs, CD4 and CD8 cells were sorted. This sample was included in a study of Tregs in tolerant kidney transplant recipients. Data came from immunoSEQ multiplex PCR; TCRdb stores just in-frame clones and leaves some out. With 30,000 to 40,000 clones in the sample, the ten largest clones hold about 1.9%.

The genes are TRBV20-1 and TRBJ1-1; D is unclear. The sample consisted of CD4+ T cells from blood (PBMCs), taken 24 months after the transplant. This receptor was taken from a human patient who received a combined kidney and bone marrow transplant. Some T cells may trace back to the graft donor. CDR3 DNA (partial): TGCAGTGCTAGCGCGCGATGGGCAATTCGCGAA. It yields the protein CSASARWAIRE. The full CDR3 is CSASARWAIREAFF.